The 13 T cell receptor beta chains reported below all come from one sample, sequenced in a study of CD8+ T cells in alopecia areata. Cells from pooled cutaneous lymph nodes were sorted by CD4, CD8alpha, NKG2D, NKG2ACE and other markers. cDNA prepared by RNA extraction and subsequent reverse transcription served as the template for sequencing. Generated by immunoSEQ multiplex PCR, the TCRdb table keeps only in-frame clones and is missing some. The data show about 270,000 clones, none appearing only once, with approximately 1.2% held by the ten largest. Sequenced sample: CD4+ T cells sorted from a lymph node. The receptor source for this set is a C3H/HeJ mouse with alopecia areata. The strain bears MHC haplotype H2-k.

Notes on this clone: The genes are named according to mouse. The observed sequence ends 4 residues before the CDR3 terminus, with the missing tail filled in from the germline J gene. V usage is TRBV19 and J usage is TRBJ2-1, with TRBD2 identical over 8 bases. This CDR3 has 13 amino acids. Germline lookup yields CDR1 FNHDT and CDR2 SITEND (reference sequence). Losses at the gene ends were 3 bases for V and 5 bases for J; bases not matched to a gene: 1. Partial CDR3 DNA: TGTGCCAGCAGTAAGGGGGGGCATGCT. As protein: CASSKGGHA. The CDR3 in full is CASSKGGHAEQFF.

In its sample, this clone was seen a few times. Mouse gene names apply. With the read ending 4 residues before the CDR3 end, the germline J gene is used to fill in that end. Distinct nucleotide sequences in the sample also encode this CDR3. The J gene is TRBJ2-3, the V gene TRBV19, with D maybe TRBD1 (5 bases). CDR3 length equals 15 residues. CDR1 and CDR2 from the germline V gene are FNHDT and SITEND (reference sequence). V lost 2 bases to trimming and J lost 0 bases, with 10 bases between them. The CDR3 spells CASSMRRGSAETLYF. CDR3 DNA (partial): TGTGCCAGCAGTATGAGGAGGGGTAGTGCAGAA.

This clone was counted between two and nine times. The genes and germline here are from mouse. The CDR3 DNA, read in part, is TGTGCCAGCAGTCGGGACAGAAAAGAC. This codes for CASSRDRKD. The entire CDR3 protein is CASSRDRKDTQYF. The rearrangement joins TRBV13-1 to TRBJ2-5; 7 positions agree with TRBD1. Read coverage stops 4 residues before the CDR3 terminus; the germline J gene supplies the remainder. The V gene's germline CDR1 is NSHNY and CDR2 SYGAGN. This CDR3 has 13 amino acids.

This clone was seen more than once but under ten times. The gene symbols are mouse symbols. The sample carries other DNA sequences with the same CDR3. CDR3 region: CASRGTGGYEQYF. The DNA read from the CDR3 is TGTGCCAGCAGAGGGACAGGGGGTTAT. The chain recombines TRBV19 with TRBJ2-7; 11 bases line up with TRBD1. The observed sequence ends 4 residues before the CDR3 terminus, with the missing tail filled in from the germline J gene. Germline CDR1 and CDR2: FNHDT and SITEND (reference sequence). This CDR3 region has 13 residues.

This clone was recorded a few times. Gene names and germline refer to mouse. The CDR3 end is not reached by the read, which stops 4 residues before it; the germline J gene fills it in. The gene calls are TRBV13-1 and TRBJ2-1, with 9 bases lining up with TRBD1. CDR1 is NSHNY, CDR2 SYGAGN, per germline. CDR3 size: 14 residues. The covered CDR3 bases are TGTGCCAGCAGATCACAGGGGGCGAGGGCT. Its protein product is CASRSQGARA. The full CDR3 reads CASRSQGARAEQFF.

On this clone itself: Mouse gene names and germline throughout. The CDR3 bases that were read are TGTGCCAGCAGTCGACTGGGGGGGAGTCAAGAC. Its protein is CASSRLGGSQD. The CDR3 reads in full as CASSRLGGSQDTQYF. The rearrangement joins TRBV19 to TRBJ2-5; 11 bases are a match to TRBD2. The read is 4 residues too short to cover the CDR3 end, so that end is filled in from the germline J gene. Germline V gene data show CDR1 as FNHDT and CDR2 as SITEND (reference sequence). The CDR3 contains 15 residues. After removal of 4 bases from V and 3 bases from J, the junction contained 4 bases not matched to a gene.

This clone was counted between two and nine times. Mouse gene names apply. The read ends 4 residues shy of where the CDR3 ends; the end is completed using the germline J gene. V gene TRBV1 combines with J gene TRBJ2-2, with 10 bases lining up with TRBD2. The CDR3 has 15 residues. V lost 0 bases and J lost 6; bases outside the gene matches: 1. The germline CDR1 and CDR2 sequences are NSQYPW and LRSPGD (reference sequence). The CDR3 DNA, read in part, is TGCACCTGCAGTGCAGAGACTGGGGGGCCCGGG. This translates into CTCSAETGGPG. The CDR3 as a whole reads CTCSAETGGPGQLYF.

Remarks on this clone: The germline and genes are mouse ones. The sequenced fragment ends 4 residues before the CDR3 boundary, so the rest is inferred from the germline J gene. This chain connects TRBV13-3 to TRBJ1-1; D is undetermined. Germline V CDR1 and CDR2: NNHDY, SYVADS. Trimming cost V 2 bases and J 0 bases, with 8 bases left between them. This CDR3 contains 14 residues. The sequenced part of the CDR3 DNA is TGTGCCAGCAGTGACCAGCTTGCAAACACA. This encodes CASSDQLANT. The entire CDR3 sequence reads CASSDQLANTEVFF.

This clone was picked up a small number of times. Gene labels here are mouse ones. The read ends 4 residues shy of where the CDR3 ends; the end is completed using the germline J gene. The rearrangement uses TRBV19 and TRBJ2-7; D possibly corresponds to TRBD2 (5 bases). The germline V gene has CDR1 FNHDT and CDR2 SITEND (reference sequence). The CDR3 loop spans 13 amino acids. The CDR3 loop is CASSDLGRYEQYF. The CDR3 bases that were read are TGTGCCAGCAGTGATTTGGGGAGATAT.

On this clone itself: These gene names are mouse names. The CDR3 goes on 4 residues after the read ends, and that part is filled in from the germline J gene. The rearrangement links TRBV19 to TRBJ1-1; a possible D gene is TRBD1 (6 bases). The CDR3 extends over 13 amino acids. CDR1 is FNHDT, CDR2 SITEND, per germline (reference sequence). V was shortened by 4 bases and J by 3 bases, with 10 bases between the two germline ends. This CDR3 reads CASSRPGDTEVFF. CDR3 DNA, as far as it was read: TGTGCCAGCAGTCGCCCAGGGGACACA.

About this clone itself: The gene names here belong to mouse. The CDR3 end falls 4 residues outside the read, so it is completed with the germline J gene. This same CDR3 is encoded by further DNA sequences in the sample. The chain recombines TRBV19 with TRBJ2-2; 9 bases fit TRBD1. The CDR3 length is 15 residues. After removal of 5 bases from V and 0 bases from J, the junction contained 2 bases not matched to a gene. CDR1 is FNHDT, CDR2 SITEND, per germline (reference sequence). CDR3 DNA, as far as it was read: TGTGCCAGCAGAAGGGACAGGGCAAACACCGGG. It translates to CASRRDRANTG. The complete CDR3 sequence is CASRRDRANTGQLYF.

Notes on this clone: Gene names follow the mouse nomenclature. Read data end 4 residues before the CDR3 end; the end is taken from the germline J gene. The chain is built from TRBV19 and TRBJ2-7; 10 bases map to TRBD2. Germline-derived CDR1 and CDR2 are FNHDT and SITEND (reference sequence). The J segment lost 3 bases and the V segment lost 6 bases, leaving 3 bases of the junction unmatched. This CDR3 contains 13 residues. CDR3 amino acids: CASKDWGLYEQYF. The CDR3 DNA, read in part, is TGTGCCAGCAAGGACTGGGGGCTCTAT.

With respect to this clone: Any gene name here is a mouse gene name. The CDR3 loop is CTCSSRQNQDTQYF. The DNA read from the CDR3 is TGCACCTGCAGTTCCCGACAGAACCAAGAC. The V gene is TRBV1, the J gene TRBJ2-5, with D perhaps matching TRBD1 (5 bases). Sequencing ends 4 residues short of the CDR3 end; the germline J gene provides the rest. Germline CDR1 and CDR2: NSQYPW and LRSPGD (reference sequence). The CDR3 totals 14 residues. V was clipped by 5 bases and J by 0 bases, with 9 bases between them.